The subject of this entry is one T cell receptor beta chain. Its antigen is still unknown. The sample belongs to a study of cytomegalovirus exposure and HLA in healthy donors. Study-level information: The study's early data release held about 80 million unique TCRs from HLA-typed donors. Study results and limitations: Earlier analysis looked at TCR beta V segments, and most were productive about 90% or about 30% of the time. Sequencing probably produced one cluster of sequence variants that were highly shared. An analysis was carried out later, and it reportedly showed fewer N-insertions in an Asian-associated ancestry cluster than the approximately 680-donor mean.

PCR amplification relied on 60 Vbeta primers (plus 13 Jbeta primers). Measured with immunoSEQ multiplex PCR; TCRdb has only the in-frame clones, and not every one. Of 70,000 or so clones in the sample, about 74% were seen once. The CDR3 is 16 residues long. The V gene's germline CDR1 is MDHEN and CDR2 SYDVKM. Between the trimmed V and J ends, which lost 8 bases and 9 bases, there was a span of 26 bases. The receptor was derived from a woman aged 55-75 years in good health and CMV-seropositive. Sequencing was carried out using PBMCs. The chain combines TRBV28 with TRBJ2-4, with D possibly being TRBD2 (6 bases). The CDR3 DNA reads TGTGCCAGCCTGGGAGGAATTTTCGCGGGGTTCGGCATTCAGTACTTC. Translated, it gives CASLGGIFAGFGIQYF.